These 2 T cell receptor beta chains were all obtained from the same sample, sequenced in a study of T cells in Graves' hyperthyroidism and ophthalmopathy. Template material for amplifying TCR beta CDR3 regions consisted of RNA transcripts. The study used the HTBI primer set for a first-round RT-PCR of the TCR CDR3. MiXCR was run by TCRdb on the multiplex PCR reads, yielding one entry per CDR3 protein. Of over 250,000 distinct CDR3 sequences in the sample, roughly 22% were seen once. Specimen: blood. The receptors here all came from a young man with Graves' ophthalmopathy.

This clonotype was seen a handful of times. The CDR3 protein is CAWSGDRDYNEQFF. DNA of the CDR3: TGTGCCTGGAGCGGGGACAGGGATTACAATGAGCAGTTCTTC. This sequence joins TRBV30 and TRBJ2-1; TRBD1 agrees at 9 bases. Germline trimming cut 3 bases from V and 4 bases from J; bases unmatched to any gene: 4. The CDR3 totals 14 residues. Germline V gives CDR1 GTSNPN, CDR2 SVGIG (reference sequence).

The V call is TRBV20-1, the J call TRBJ1-2; D gene uncertain. Trimming shortened V by 0 bases and J by 4 bases, and 12 bases separated the two germline ends. CDR3 length: 14 residues. Germline V gene lookup returns CDR1 DFQATT and CDR2 SNEGSKA (reference sequence). DNA for the CDR3: TGCAGTGCTAGAGAAAGGTGGGCCCCCTATGGCTACACCTTC. This sequence encodes CSARERWAPYGYTF.